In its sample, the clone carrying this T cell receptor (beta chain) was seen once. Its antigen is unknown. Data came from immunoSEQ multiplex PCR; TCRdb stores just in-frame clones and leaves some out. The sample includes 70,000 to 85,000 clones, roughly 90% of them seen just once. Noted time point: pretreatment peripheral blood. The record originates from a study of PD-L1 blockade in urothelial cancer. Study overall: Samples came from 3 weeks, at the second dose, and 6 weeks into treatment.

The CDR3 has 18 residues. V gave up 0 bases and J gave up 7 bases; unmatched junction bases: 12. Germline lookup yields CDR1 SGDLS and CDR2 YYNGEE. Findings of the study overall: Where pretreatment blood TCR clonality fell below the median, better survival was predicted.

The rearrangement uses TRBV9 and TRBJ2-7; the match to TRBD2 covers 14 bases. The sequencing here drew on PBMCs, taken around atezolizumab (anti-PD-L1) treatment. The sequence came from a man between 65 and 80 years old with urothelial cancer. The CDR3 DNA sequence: TGTGCCAGCAGCGTAGGAGGGACTAGCGGGAGTACGTCGGGAGAGCAGTACTTC. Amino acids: CASSVGGTSGSTSGEQYF.